This T cell receptor (beta chain) was found in a study of tumor-infiltrating lymphocytes in primary liver carcinoma. Points from the study as a whole: No more than about 8-24% of top clones could be seen in all five tumor regions. Less overlap was seen in tumor-adjacent and tumor-blood pairs than in tumor region pairs. The study found a significantly higher top-250-clone fraction in tumors than in blood (p = 0.039).

TCR beta cDNA was prepared out of around 460 ng total RNA by means of a constant-region primer. Library construction for TCR beta comprised three nested multiplex PCR rounds performed with slightly modified ARM-PCR. Forward primers for TRBV1-TRBV30 and a C-beta reverse primer served the first two PCR rounds, at roughly 10 cycles each. Each CDR3 protein is one row after TCRdb ran MiXCR on the multiplex PCR reads. The sample holds about 130,000 distinct CDR3 sequences, 60% to 75% seen once. As concerns this clonotype: Its target is not known. One end of the junction fails to match germline, which may point to a read error.

The source material, about 17-31 mg of unsorted bulk tissue, was used to co-extract RNA and DNA. No treatment had been given to the patients, who were chronically infected with HBV. Per the germline V gene, CDR1 is SGHNT and CDR2 is YENEEA. CDR3 length: 15 amino acids. Sequenced input: liver tumor tissue from sampling region 3. As to subset: tumor region T3, left-lateral pole. The source of this sequence is a woman aged 60 to 75 with primary liver carcinoma and hepatitis B virus infection. The chain couples TRBV11-3 to TRBJ2-3; D may be TRBD2 (5 bases). The CDR3 sequence: CASRRGNGKTDTQYF. The CDR3 DNA reads TGTGCCAGCAGGCGAGGGAATGGGAAAACAGATACGCAGTATTTC. Full variable domain (missing parts from reference TRBV11-3 and TRBJ2-3): EAGVVQSPRYKIIEKKQPVAFWCNPISGHNTLYWYLQNLGQGPELLIRYENEEAVDDSQLPKDRFSAERLKGVDSTLKIQPAELGDSAVYLCASRRGNGKTDTQYFGPGTRLTVL.